The 10 T cell receptor beta chains in this list originate from one sample, sequenced in a study of T cells in Graves' hyperthyroidism and ophthalmopathy. From RNA transcripts, TCR beta CDR3 regions were amplified. HTBI primers drove first-round RT-PCR of the TCR CDR3. MiXCR, run by TCRdb on the multiplex PCR reads, gives a single entry per CDR3 protein. The sample carries approximately 570,000 distinct CDR3 sequences, about 20% recorded once. Material for sequencing was blood. These receptors all come from a man in his forties or fifties with Graves' ophthalmopathy.

This clonotype has at least ten counts. The V gene is TRBV20-1, the J gene TRBJ2-3; 7 bases fit TRBD2. Germline CDR1 is DFQATT and CDR2 is SNEGSKA (reference sequence). The junction had 12 bases not matched to a gene; V was cut back by 3 bases and J by 6 bases. The CDR3 is made up of 15 amino acids. This chain's CDR3 is CSASPASGGVDTQYF. As DNA, the CDR3 is TGCAGTGCTAGTCCCGCTAGCGGAGGGGTGGATACGCAGTATTTT.

The gene calls are TRBV10-3 and TRBJ2-3; perhaps TRBD2 as D (5 bases). V lost 0 bases to trimming and J lost 4 bases, with 5 bases between them. The CDR3 consists of 13 residues. The germline V gene encodes CDR1 ENHRY and CDR2 SYGVKD. The CDR3 sequence is CAISESRADTQYF. The CDR3 DNA reads TGTGCCATCAGTGAGTCGAGGGCAGATACGCAGTATTTT.

The chain combines TRBV20-1 with TRBJ1-6, with 7 bases identical to TRBD1. There are 15 residues in the CDR3. The V gene's germline CDR1 is DFQATT and CDR2 SNEGSKA (reference sequence). V dropped 6 bases and J dropped 0; count of bases not matched to a gene: 5. CDR3 sequence: CSARDRSSYNSPLHF. DNA for the CDR3: TGCAGTGCCCGGGACAGAAGCTCCTATAATTCACCCCTCCACTTT.

The rearrangement joins TRBV20-1 to TRBJ1-3; D might be TRBD1 (5 bases). V lost 6 bases and J 0 bases, leaving 12 bases between the germline ends. The CDR3 contains 14 residues. The germline V gene has CDR1 DFQATT and CDR2 SNEGSKA (reference sequence). CDR3 sequence: CSASSGGSGNTIYF. CDR3 sequence (DNA): TGCAGTGCCAGCTCGGGGGGCTCTGGAAACACCATATATTTT.

This clonotype has at least ten counts. The chain joins TRBV20-1 to TRBJ2-7; TRBD1 agrees at 8 bases. Germline CDR1 is DFQATT and CDR2 is SNEGSKA (reference sequence). The CDR3 extends over 14 amino acids. J gave up 4 bases and V 4 bases, and 9 bases lay outside the gene matches. The CDR3 region is CSATGTGNSYEQYF. The CDR3 coding sequence is TGCAGTGCTACCGGGACAGGCAATTCTTACGAGCAGTACTTC.

This clonotype has a handful of counts. The chain is built from TRBV19 and TRBJ1-1; the D gene is possibly TRBD1 (6 bases). Germline V lookup: CDR1 LNHDA, CDR2 SQIVND (reference sequence). Trimming removed 6 bases from V and 6 bases from J, with 17 bases in between. This CDR3 region has 14 residues. CDR3 sequence reads: CASSRITGNSEAFF. CDR3 nucleotide sequence: TGTGCCAGTAGCCGTATTACAGGGAATTCTGAAGCTTTCTTT.

This chain connects TRBV2 to TRBJ1-1; 7 bases align to TRBD1. Germline CDR1 reads SNHLY; CDR2 reads FYNNEI. V gave up 9 bases and J gave up 0 bases; unmatched junction bases: 13. This CDR3 has 16 residues. CDR3 protein: CASRQGGSYMNTEAFF. The CDR3 coding sequence is TGTGCCAGTCGGCAGGGGGGGTCCTATATGAACACTGAAGCTTTCTTT.

This clonotype occurred once. The rearrangement joins TRBV6-1 to TRBJ1-5; D is unclear. Between the trimmed V and J ends, which lost 6 bases and 10 bases, there was a span of 19 bases. CDR3 length: 14 amino acids. Germline CDR1 is MNHNS and CDR2 is SASEGT. CDR3 nucleotides: TGTGCCAGCAGCAGGACCCCAGGACCGGACCCCCAGCATTTT. It is translated as CASSRTPGPDPQHF.

The gene calls are TRBV6-5 and TRBJ1-6; no clear D. Germline CDR1 is MNHEY and CDR2 is SVGAGI. CDR3 length: 15 amino acids. V was shortened by 0 bases and J by 5 bases, with 8 bases between the two germline ends. As DNA, the CDR3 is TGTGCCAGCAGTTACTCAGGGAAGGATAATTCACCCCTCCACTTT. This encodes CASSYSGKDNSPLHF.

This clonotype has at least ten counts. V is TRBV18 and J is TRBJ1-1; no definite D call. With 4 bases removed from V and 4 bases from J, the gap between germline ends came to 16 bases. This CDR3 is built from 15 residues. Germline V gene data show CDR1 as KGHSH and CDR2 as LQKENI. DNA of the CDR3: TGTGCCAGCTCACACAACTCATACCGGCCCACTGAAGCTTTCTTT. Translated: CASSHNSYRPTEAFF.